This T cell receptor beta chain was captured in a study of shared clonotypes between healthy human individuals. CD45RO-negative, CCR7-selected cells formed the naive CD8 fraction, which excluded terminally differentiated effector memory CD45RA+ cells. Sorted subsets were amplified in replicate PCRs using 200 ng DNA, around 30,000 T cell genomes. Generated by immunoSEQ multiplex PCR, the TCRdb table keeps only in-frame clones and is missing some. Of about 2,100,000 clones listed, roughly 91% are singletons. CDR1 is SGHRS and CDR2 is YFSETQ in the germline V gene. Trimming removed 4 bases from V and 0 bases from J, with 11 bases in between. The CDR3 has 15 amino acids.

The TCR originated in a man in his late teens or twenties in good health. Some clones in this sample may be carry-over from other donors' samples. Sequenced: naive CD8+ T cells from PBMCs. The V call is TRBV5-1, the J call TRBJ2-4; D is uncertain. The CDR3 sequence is CASSTMGLAKNIQYF. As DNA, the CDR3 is TGCGCCAGCAGCACCATGGGGTTAGCCAAAAACATTCAGTACTTC. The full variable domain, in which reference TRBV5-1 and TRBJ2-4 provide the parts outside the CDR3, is KAGVTQTPRYLIKTRGQQVTLSCSPISGHRSVSWYQQTPGQGLQFLFEYFSETQRNKGNFPGRFSGRQFSNSRSEMNVSTLELGDSALYLCASSTMGLAKNIQYFGAGTRLSVL.